The 5 T cell receptor beta chains below all came from one sample that was sequenced in a study of control samples from healthy donors and cancer patients. Clones were sequenced by immunoSEQ multiplex PCR, and TCRdb holds only the in-frame ones, with some missing. This table has fewer than 150,000 clones, 80% to 95% appearing once. Sample: blood. These receptors were collected from a man aged 18 to 29 in good health.

The chain combines TRBV5-4 with TRBJ2-1; no clear D. The germline V gene has CDR1 SGHNT and CDR2 YYREEE (reference sequence). V dropped 0 bases and J dropped 8 bases, with 12 bases sitting between them. The CDR3 totals 14 residues. CDR3: CASSLEEVRYEQFF. DNA of the CDR3: TGTGCCAGCAGCTTGGAAGAGGTACGTTATGAGCAGTTCTTC. The variable domain in full, with the rest retrieved from reference TRBV5-4 and TRBJ2-1, is ETGVTQSPTHLIKTRGQQVTLRCSSQSGHNTVSWYQQALGQGPQFIFQYYREEENGRGNFPPRFSGLQFPNYSSELNVNALELDDSALYLCASSLEEVRYEQFFGPGTRLTVL.

The chain joins TRBV7-8 to TRBJ2-1; TRBD2 aligns across 10 bases. The CDR3 has 14 residues. The germline V gene has CDR1 SGHVS and CDR2 FQNEAQ. The trim removed 2 bases at V and 9 bases at J, leaving 4 bases unmatched. The chain's CDR3 is CASSLRTSGPEQFF. The CDR3, as DNA: TGTGCCAGCAGCTTACGGACTAGCGGACCTGAGCAGTTCTTC. The whole variable domain, remainder taken from reference TRBV7-8 and TRBJ2-1, is GAGVSQSPRYKVAKRGQDVALRCDPISGHVSLFWYQQALGQGPEFLTYFQNEAQLDKSGLPSDRFFAERPEGSVSTLKIQRTQQEDSAVYLCASSLRTSGPEQFFGPGTRLTVL.

This clone was seen a single time. J is TRBJ2-3 and V is TRBV5-1; no clear D gene. The CDR3 has 15 amino acids. CDR1 SGHRS and CDR2 YFSETQ come from the germline V gene. The ends were cut back, 2 bases at V and 6 bases at J, with 16 bases in the middle. CDR3 sequence: CASSLGHQPADTQYF. The CDR3 DNA follows: TGCGCCAGCAGCTTAGGTCACCAACCGGCGGATACGCAGTATTTT.

The chain has TRBV2 and TRBJ2-2; 11 bases are a match to TRBD2. With V trimmed by 2 bases and J by 4 bases, 18 bases remained unmatched. Germline CDR1 is SNHLY and CDR2 is FYNNEI. This CDR3 spans 21 amino acids. The CDR3 loop is CASSERMSSGGPNHGTGELFF. The CDR3 nucleotides read TGTGCCAGCAGTGAAAGGATGTCTAGCGGGGGGCCCAATCATGGCACCGGGGAGCTGTTTTTT. Full variable domain (rest looked up from reference TRBV2 and TRBJ2-2): EPEVTQTPSHQVTQMGQEVILRCVPISNHLYFYWYRQILGQKVEFLVSFYNNEISEKSEIFDDQFSVERPDGSNFTLKIRSTKLEDSAMYFCASSERMSSGGPNHGTGELFFGEGSRLTVL.

The V call is TRBV5-1, the J call TRBJ1-5; the D is unclear. V lost 2 bases, J lost 9 bases, and 12 bases lay in between. This CDR3 has 13 residues. Looked up from germline, CDR1 is SGHRS and CDR2 is YFSETQ. The CDR3 bases are TGCGCCAGCAGCTTTTCCCGCTACGGGCCCCAGCATTTT. Translating gives CASSFSRYGPQHF.